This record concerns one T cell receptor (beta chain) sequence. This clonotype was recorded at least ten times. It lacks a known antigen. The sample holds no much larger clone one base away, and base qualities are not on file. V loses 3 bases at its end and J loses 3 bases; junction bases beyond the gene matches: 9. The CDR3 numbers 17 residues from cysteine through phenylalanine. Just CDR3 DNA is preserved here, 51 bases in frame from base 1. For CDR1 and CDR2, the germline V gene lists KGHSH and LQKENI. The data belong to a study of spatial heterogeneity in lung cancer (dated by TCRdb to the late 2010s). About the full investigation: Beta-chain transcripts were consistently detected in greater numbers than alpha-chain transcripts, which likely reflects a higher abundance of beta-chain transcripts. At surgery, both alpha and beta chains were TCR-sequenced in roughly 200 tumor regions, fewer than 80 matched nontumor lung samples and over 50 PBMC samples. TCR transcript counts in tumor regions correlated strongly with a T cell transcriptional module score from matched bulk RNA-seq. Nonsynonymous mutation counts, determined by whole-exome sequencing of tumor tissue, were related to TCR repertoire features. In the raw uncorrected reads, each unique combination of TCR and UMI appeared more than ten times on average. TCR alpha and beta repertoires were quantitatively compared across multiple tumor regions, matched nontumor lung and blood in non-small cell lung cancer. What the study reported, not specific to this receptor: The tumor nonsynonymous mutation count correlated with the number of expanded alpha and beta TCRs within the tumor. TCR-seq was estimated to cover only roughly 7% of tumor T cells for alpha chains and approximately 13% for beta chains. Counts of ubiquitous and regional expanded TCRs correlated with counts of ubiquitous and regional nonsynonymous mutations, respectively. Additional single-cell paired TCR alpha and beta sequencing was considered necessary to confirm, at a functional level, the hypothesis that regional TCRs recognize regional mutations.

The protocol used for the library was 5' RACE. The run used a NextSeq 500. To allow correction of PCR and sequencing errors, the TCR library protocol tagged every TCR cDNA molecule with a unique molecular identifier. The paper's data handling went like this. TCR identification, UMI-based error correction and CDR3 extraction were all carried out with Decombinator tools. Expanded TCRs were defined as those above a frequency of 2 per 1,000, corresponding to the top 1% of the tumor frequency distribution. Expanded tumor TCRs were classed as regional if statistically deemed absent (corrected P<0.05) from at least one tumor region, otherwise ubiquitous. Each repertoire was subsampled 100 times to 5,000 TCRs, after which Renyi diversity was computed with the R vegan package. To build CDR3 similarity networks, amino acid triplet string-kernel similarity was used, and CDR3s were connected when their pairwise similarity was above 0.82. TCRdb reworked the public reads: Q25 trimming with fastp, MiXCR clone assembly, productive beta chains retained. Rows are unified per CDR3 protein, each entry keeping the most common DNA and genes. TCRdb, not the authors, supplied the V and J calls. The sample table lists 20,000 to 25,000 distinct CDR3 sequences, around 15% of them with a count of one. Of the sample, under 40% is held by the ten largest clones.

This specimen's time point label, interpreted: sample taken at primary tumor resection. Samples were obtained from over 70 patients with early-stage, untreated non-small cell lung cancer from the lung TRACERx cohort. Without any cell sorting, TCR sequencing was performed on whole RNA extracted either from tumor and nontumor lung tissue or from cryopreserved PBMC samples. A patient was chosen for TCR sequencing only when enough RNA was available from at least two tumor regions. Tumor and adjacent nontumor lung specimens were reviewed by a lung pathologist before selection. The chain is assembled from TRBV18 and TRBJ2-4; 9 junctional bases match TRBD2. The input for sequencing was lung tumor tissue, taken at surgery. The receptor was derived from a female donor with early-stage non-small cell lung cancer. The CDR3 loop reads CASSPLTSGLGKNIQYF. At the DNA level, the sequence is TGTGCCAGCTCACCGCTCACTAGCGGGTTGGGCAAAAACATTCAGTACTTC.